This T cell receptor (beta chain) was sequenced in a study of T cell responses to AZD1222 COVID-19 vaccine (dated by TCRdb to the early 2020s). Looking at the study overall: AZD1222 recipients with second doses at about 4 weeks or about 12 weeks were pooled, because spike-specific TCR depth and breadth did not differ between schedules. TCR sequencing covered about 230 trial participants: 207 given two doses of AZD1222 and about 26 given two doses of MenACWY control vaccine. Trial participants were enrolled into age subgroups of 18-55, 56-69 and 70-plus years, which contained about 150, 27 and 61 TCR-sequenced participants, respectively. General findings and caveats noted by the study authors: The 56-69-year group was small, and its depth increase did not reach significance, likely because of low power. Most participants were white British and females outnumbered males, and the authors suggested that clonal diversity may have been underestimated. Conclusions about previously exposed vaccinees are limited because only 5 or 6 AZD1222 recipients were SARS-CoV-2 seropositive at baseline. Because no samples from the day 14 peak response were available, repertoires could be characterized only after the peak T cell response. Nearly half of unique spike-specific TCRs reportedly recognized epitopes outside regions mutated in the B.1.351 and B.1.1.7 variants. A significant rise in spike-specific TCR breadth and depth was observed after two AZD1222 doses relative to day 0 and relative to MenACWY recipients. The whole spike protein was spanned by vaccine-associated CD4 TCRs, and dominant responses were seen in regions 160-218 and 743-854.

Turning to this clone: The antigen it binds to is not known. Per-base qualities were not stored, and no clone one base away is much larger.

The time point tag for this specimen amounts to: baseline before first vaccination. Vaccinee samples came from UK trials COV001 and COV002, including a single-blind randomized controlled phase 2/3 trial of AZD1222 (ChAdOx1 nCoV-19) in healthy adults. For TCRbeta chain sequencing, PBMC samples were collected from trial participants at day 0 and at day 28 after the second dose. The CDR3 regions of human TCRbeta chains were analyzed by immunosequencing. As for the authors' bioinformatics: TCRs in the repertoires were matched against a reference library of SARS-CoV-2-specific TCRs that had been generated with the MIRA antigen-specificity platform. Breadth meant the fraction of unique TCRs that were SARS-CoV-2-associated, whereas depth meant the fraction of total T cells that were SARS-CoV-2-associated. Each spike-specific TCR was assigned to its reactive spike region and to a CD4 or CD8 class using the MIRA data. Log10-transformed breadth and depth values were compared by one-way ANOVA with Sidak's multiple comparisons tests. TCRdb mirrors the immuneACCESS table, restricted to in-frame sequences. Some clones are absent from its copies; in checked studies, under half trace to an unresolved V gene, and the reason for the others is unknown. That table gives V, J and clone size, and the DNA gave D and trimming. For this sample there are about 150,000 clones; over 90% appear just once. The ten largest clones add up to 4.5% to 5.5% of the sample.

V and J are trimmed by 5 bases and 0 bases, and the gene matches miss 6 bases of the junction. CDR1 KGHDR and CDR2 SFDVKD were looked up in the germline V gene. Spanning cysteine to phenylalanine, the CDR3 consists of 17 amino acids. Kept here is only the CDR3 DNA, which spans 51 bases and is read in frame from base 1. This sequence uses TRBV24-1 and TRBJ2-2, with 9 junctional bases fitting TRBD1. The sequenced sample was peripheral blood, obtained on day 0 of AZD1222 vaccination. This receptor was identified in an adult in good health. The CDR3 protein sequence reads: CATSGTGVRANTGELFF. In nucleotides, the sequence is TGTGCCACCAGTGGGACAGGGGTACGGGCGAACACCGGGGAGCTGTTTTTT.